What follows are 2 T cell receptor beta chains derived from one specimen sequenced in a study of identical twins. TCRdb reprocessed the 5' RACE reads via MiXCR and lists one record per CDR3 protein. The sample shows 640,000 or so distinct CDR3 sequences, roughly 6% of them seen only once. Specimen: naive T cells sorted from blood. All receptors come from a man aged 18 to 29 in good health.

Remarks on this clonotype: Just one base apart from a much larger clone, this may be a read error. The chain recombines TRBV7-3 with TRBJ2-1; 7 bases align to TRBD2. The germline V gene encodes CDR1 SGHTA and CDR2 FQGTGA. This CDR3 contains 16 residues. J was trimmed by 9 bases and V by 5 bases; bases with no gene match: 16. As DNA, the CDR3 is TGTGCCAGCAGCCTGGGGGGGACGAGAAGGAACAGTGAGCAGTTCTTC. Its protein is CASSLGGTRRNSEQFF.

There are a few counts of this clonotype. This rearrangement joins TRBV12-3 or TRBV12-4 to TRBJ2-1; 8 positions match TRBD2. This CDR3 region has 14 residues. Trimming took 5 bases from V and 9 from J; bases not matched to a gene: 9. The CDR3 DNA is TGTGCCAGCAGTCCAGTCGGGACTAGAAGTGAGCAGTTCTTC. Translation: CASSPVGTRSEQFF.